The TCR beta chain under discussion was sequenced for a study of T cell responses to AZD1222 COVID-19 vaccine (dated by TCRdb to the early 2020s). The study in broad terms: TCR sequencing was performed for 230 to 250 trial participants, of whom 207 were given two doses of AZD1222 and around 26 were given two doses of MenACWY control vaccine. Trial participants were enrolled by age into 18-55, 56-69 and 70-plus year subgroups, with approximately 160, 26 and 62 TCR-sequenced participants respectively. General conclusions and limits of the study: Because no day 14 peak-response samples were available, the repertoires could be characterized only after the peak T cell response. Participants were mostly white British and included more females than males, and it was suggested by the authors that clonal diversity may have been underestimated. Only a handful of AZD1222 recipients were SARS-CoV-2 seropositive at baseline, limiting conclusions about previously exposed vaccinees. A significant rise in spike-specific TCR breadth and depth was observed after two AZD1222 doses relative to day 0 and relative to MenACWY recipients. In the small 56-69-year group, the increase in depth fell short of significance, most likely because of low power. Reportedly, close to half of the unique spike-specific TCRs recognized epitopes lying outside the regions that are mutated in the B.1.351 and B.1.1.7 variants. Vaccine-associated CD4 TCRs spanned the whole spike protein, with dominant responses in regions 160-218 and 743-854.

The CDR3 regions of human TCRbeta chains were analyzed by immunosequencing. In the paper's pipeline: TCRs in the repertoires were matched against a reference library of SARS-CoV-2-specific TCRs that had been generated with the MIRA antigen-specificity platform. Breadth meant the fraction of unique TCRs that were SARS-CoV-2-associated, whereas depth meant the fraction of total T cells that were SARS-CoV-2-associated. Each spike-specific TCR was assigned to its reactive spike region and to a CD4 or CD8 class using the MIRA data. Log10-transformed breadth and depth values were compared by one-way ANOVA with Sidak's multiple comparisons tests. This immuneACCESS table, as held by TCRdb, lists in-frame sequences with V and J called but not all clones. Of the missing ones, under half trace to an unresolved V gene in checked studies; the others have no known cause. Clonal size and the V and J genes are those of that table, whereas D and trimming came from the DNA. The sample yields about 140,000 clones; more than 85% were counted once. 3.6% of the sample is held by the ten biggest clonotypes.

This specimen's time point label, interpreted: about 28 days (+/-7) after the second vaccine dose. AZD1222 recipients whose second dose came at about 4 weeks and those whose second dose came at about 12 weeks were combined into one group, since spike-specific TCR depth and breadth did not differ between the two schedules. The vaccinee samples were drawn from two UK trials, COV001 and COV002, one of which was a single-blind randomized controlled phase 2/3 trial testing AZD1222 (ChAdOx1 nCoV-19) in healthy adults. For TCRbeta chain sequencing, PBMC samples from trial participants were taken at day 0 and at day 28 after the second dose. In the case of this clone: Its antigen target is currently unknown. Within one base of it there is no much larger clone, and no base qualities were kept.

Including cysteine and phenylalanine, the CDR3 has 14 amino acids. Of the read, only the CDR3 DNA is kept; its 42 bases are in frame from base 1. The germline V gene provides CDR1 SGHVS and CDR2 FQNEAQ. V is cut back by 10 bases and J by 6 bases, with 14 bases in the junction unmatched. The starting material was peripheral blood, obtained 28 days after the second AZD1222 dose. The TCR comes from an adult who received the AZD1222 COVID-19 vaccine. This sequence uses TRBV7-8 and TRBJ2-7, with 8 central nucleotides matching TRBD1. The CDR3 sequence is CATKDRGSSGEQYF. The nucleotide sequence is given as TGTGCCACCAAAGACAGGGGAAGCTCTGGCGAGCAGTACTTC.